The 18 T cell receptor beta chains presented below share a single source sample, sequenced in a study of CD8+ T cells in alopecia areata. The treatment here: oral pan-JAK inhibitor, 5-10 mg twice daily. Following RNA extraction, reverse transcription yielded cDNA that acted as the sequencing template. The assay was immunoSEQ multiplex PCR, and TCRdb's table has in-frame clones only and misses some. The table records 190,000 or so clones, around three fifths of them present only once. The sample in question was CD8+ T cells sorted from blood, obtained at week 24, from a patient treated with tofacitinib. The receptors derive from a human donor with alopecia areata.

The chain carries TRBV30 and TRBJ2-7; D might be TRBD2 (6 bases). The ends were cut back, 4 bases at V and 1 base at J, with 8 bases in the middle. Looked up from germline, CDR1 is GTSNPN and CDR2 is SVGIG (reference sequence). The CDR3 contains 12 residues. CDR3 bases: TGTGCCTGGATGGAGGGGTCCTACGAGCAGTACTTC. Translation gives CAWMEGSYEQYF.

This chain links TRBV29-1 with TRBJ1-2; 10 positions agree with TRBD1. Germline CDR1 and CDR2: SQVTM and ANQGSEA. The CDR3 has 13 residues. Trimming removed 7 bases from V and 3 bases from J; junction bases left unmatched: 5. CDR3 amino acids: CSARTGGDYGYTF. The CDR3 bases are TGCAGCGCAAGGACAGGGGGAGACTATGGCTACACCTTC.

The chain uses TRBV7-6 and TRBJ2-5; 7 nucleotides match TRBD2. CDR1 SGHVS and CDR2 FNYEAQ come from the germline V gene. J was trimmed by 5 bases and V by 6 bases; bases with no gene match: 18. This CDR3 spans 17 amino acids. The CDR3 region has the DNA TGTGCCAGCAGTATAAACCCCCCTAATGGGGGGGAGGAGACCCAGTACTTC. This codes for CASSINPPNGGEETQYF.

The table lists this clone with a count of one. The J gene is TRBJ2-2, the V gene TRBV27, with unresolved D. The CDR3 consists of 14 residues. V lost 3 bases and J lost 4, with 9 bases in between. The germline V gene has CDR1 MNHEY and CDR2 SMNVEV (reference sequence). This CDR3 is CASSFSLGTGELFF. The DNA for the CDR3 is TGTGCCAGCAGTTTTTCACTGGGCACCGGGGAGCTGTTTTTT.

This clone came up a few times. The chain links TRBV6-5 to TRBJ1-5; D possibly corresponds to TRBD1 (5 bases). This CDR3 spans 16 amino acids. Per the germline V gene, CDR1 is MNHEY and CDR2 is SVGAGI. The V and J ends lost 0 bases and 0 bases respectively, with 9 bases between them. The CDR3 region is CASSYSRDHSNQPQHF. CDR3 nucleotide sequence: TGTGCCAGCAGTTACTCCAGGGACCATAGCAATCAGCCCCAGCATTTT.

The sample holds many counts of this clone. This CDR3 is CASSPDRAQNYGYTF. The CDR3 region has the DNA TGTGCCAGCAGTCCAGACAGGGCCCAAAACTATGGCTACACCTTC. The chain recombines TRBV11-2 with TRBJ1-2; 7 bases fit TRBD1. Germline values: CDR1 SGHAT, CDR2 FQNNGV. V lost 6 bases, J lost 2 bases, and 9 bases stayed unmatched. The CDR3 loop spans 15 amino acids.

DNA of the CDR3: TGTGCCAGCAGCTTAGGCGCAGGGGGGAGCTCCTACGAGCAGTACTTC. Residues: CASSLGAGGSSYEQYF. V and J are TRBV7-9 and TRBJ2-7; possible D gene TRBD1, 7 bases. This CDR3 region has 16 residues. V lost 1 base, J lost 0 bases, and 13 bases lay in between. Germline CDR1 SEHNR, CDR2 FQNEAQ (reference sequence). Combining the CDR3 with reference TRBV7-9 and TRBJ2-7 gives the whole variable domain DTGVSQNPRHKITKRGQNVTFRCDPISEHNRLYWYRQTLGQGPEFLTYFQNEAQLEKSRLLSDRFSAERPKGSFSTLEIQRTEQGDSAMYLCASSLGAGGSSYEQYFGPGTRLTVT.

This sequence joins TRBV30 and TRBJ2-7; D possibly matches TRBD1 or TRBD2 (7 bases each). The CDR3 has 13 residues. CDR1 is GTSNPN, CDR2 SVGIG, per germline (reference sequence). Trimming took 2 bases from V and 5 from J, leaving 13 bases between them. The CDR3 reads CAWSRSGGDEQYF. As DNA, the CDR3 is TGTGCCTGGAGTCGCTCAGGGGGGGACGAGCAGTACTTC.

The chain combines TRBV30 with TRBJ1-6; 11 bases align to TRBD1. V lost 0 bases to trimming and J lost 13 bases; unmatched junction nucleotides: 2. The CDR3 spans 13 residues. Looked up from germline, CDR1 is GTSNPN and CDR2 is SVGIG (reference sequence). CDR3 amino acids: CAWSVGQGAPLHF. The DNA of the CDR3 is TGTGCCTGGAGTGTAGGACAGGGGGCCCCCCTCCACTTT.

In regard to this clone: At one boundary the junction diverges from the germline segment, which might be a read error. The chain carries TRBV14 and TRBJ1-1; no definite D call. CDR1 and CDR2 (germline): SGHDN, FVKESK. The CDR3 contains 14 residues. The CDR3 protein is CASSPPPRTAPSMF. Here the CDR3 DNA reads TGTGCCAGCAGCCCGCCCCCGCGGACCGCTCCAAGTATGTTT.

This clone occurred many times. No DNA is shown, since the ends of the CDR3 on it are uncertain; the CDR3 is the one TCRdb lists. V usage is TRBV7-3 and J usage is TRBJ1-4; no check of the table's D call, TRBD1, against the DNA was made. The germline V gene has CDR1 SGHTA and CDR2 FQGTGA. Counting both end residues, the CDR3 totals 11 amino acids. The chain's CDR3 is CASSPRENCFF.

The chain combines TRBV9 with TRBJ1-1; 12 bases fit TRBD1. Trimming cost V 0 bases and J 3 bases; bases outside gene matches: 6. Germline V gene sequence: CDR1 SGDLS, CDR2 YYNGEE. The length of the CDR3 is 17 residues. CDR3 sequence: CASSVGDRGPWDTEAFF. As DNA, the CDR3 is TGTGCCAGCAGCGTAGGGGACAGGGGGCCGTGGGACACTGAAGCTTTCTTT.

The rearrangement links TRBV10-2 to TRBJ1-1; possible D gene TRBD1, 5 bases. The CDR3 contains 12 residues. The V and J ends lost 4 bases and 8 bases respectively, with 11 bases between them. Germline CDR1 WSHSY, CDR2 SAAADI. As DNA, the CDR3 is TGCGCCAGCAGTGGGAACGCAGGGGAAGCTTTCTTT. Residues: CASSGNAGEAFF.

This chain links TRBV7-8 with TRBJ2-3; 8 bases map to TRBD1. With 0 bases clipped from V and 3 bases from J, the junction kept 11 bases outside the gene matches. The germline V gene encodes CDR1 SGHVS and CDR2 FQNEAQ. The CDR3 covers 18 residues. As DNA, the CDR3 is TGTGCCAGCAGCTTAGCCAGGCAAACAGGGGGTAGGACAGATACGCAGTATTTT. It codes for CASSLARQTGGRTDTQYF.

The gene calls are TRBV5-6 and TRBJ1-2; 9 nucleotides line up with TRBD1. The CDR3 is 15 amino acids. The germline gives CDR1 SGHDT, CDR2 YYEEEE. V lost 2 bases and J lost 6; bases outside the gene matches: 8. The CDR3 spells CASSFGTGPSDGYTF. As DNA, the CDR3 is TGTGCCAGCAGCTTCGGGACAGGGCCTTCGGATGGCTACACCTTC.

This chain uses TRBV15 with TRBJ2-3; maybe TRBD2 (6 bases). The germline V gene encodes CDR1 LNHNV and CDR2 YYDKDF (reference sequence). V lost 9 bases and J lost 6, with 13 bases in between. There are 12 residues in the CDR3. The CDR3 region has the DNA TGTGCCACGGAGGTGACTAGGGATACGCAGTATTTT. Translated, it gives CATEVTRDTQYF.

The genes are TRBV4-1 and TRBJ2-5; 7 positions agree with TRBD2. Trimming took 0 bases from V and 0 from J; bases not matched to a gene: 7. Germline-derived CDR1 and CDR2 are MGHRA and YSYEKL. The CDR3 extends over 17 amino acids. The CDR3 reads CASSQEKTSPHQETQYF. The CDR3 bases are TGCGCCAGCAGCCAAGAAAAGACTAGCCCACACCAAGAGACCCAGTACTTC.

The rearrangement joins TRBV9 to TRBJ2-7, with TRBD1 as a possible D gene (5 bases). V lost 4 bases to trimming and J lost 1 base, with 15 bases between them. Germline CDR1 and CDR2: SGDLS and YYNGEE. There are 15 residues in the CDR3. As DNA, the CDR3 is TGTGCCAGCAGCTCCGGACACCTGAGTTCCTACGAGCAGTACTTC. It translates to CASSSGHLSSYEQYF. The full variable domain, with the rest looked up from reference TRBV9 and TRBJ2-7, is DSGVTQTPKHLITATGQRVTLRCSPRSGDLSVYWYQQSLDQGLQFLIQYYNGEERAKGNILERFSAQQFPDLHSELNLSSLELGDSALYFCASSSGHLSSYEQYFGPGTRLTVT.